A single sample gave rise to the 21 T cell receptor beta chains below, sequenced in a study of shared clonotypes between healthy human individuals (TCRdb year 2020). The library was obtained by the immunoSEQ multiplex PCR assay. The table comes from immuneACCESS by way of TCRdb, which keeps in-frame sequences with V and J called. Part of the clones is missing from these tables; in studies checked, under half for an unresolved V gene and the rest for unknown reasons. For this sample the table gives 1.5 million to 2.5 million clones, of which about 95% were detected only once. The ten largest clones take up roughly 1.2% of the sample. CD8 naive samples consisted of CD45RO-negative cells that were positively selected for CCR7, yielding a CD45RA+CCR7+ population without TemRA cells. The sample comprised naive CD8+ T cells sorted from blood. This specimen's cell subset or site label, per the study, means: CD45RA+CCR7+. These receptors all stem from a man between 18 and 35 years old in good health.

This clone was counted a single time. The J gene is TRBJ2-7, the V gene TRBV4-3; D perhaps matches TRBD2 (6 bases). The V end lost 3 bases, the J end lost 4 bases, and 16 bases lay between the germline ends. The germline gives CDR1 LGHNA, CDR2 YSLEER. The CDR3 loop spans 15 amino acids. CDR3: CASSQASGTHYEQYF. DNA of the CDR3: TGCGCCAGCAGCCAGGCTTCCGGGACTCATTACGAGCAGTACTTC.

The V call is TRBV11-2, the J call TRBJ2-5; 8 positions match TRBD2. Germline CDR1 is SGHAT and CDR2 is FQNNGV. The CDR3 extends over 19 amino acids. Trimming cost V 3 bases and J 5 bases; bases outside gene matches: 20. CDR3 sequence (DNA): TGTGCCAGCAGCTTCGGCGGGAGCGGGAGATTGGTGAGGATTGAGACCCAGTACTTC. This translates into CASSFGGSGRLVRIETQYF.

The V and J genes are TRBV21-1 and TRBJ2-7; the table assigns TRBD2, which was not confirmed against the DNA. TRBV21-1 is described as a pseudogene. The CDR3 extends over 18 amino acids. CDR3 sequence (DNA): TGTGCCAGCAGCAAAGAGTTCGAGCGGGAGGCCTGTTTGGACGAGCAGTACTTC. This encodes CASSKEFEREACLDEQYF.

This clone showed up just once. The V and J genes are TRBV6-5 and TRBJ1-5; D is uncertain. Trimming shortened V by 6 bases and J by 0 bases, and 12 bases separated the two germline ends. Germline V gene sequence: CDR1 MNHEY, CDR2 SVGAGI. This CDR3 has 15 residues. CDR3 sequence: CASRPSDNSNQPQHF. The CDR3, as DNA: TGTGCCAGCAGACCCTCCGACAATAGCAATCAGCCCCAGCATTTT.

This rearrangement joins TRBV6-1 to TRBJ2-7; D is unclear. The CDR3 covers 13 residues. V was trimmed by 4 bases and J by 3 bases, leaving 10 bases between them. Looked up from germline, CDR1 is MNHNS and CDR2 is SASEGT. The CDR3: CASSAPLNYEQYF. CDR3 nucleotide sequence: TGTGCCAGCAGTGCCCCTTTGAACTACGAGCAGTACTTC.

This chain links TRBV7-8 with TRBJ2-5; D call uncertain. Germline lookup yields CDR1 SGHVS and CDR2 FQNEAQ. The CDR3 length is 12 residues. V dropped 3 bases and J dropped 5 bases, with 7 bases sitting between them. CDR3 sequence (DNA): TGTGCCAGCAGCTTGAACGTCGAGACCCAGTACTTC. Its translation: CASSLNVETQYF.

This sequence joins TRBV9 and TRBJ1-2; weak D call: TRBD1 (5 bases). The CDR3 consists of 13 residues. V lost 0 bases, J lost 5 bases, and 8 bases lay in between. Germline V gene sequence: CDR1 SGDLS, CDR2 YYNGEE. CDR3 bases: TGTGCCAGCAGCGTAGTGGGGACTTATGGCTACACCTTC. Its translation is CASSVVGTYGYTF. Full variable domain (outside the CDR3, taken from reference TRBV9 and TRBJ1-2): DSGVTQTPKHLITATGQRVTLRCSPRSGDLSVYWYQQSLDQGLQFLIQYYNGEERAKGNILERFSAQQFPDLHSELNLSSLELGDSALYFCASSVVGTYGYTFGSGTRLTVV.

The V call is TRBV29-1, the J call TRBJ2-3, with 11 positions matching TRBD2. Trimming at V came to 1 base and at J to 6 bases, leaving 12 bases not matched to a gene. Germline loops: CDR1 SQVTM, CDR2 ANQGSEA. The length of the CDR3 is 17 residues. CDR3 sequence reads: CSVEGLSSGGAGDTQYF. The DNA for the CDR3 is TGCAGCGTTGAAGGACTAAGTAGCGGGGGGGCCGGGGATACGCAGTATTTT.

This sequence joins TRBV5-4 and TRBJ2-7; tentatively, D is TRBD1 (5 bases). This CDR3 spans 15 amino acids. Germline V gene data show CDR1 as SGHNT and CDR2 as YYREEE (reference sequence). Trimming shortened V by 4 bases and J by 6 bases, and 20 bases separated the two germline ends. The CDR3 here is CASSPGGVTGLEQYF. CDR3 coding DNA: TGTGCCAGCAGCCCGGGTGGGGTAACAGGCCTCGAGCAGTACTTC.

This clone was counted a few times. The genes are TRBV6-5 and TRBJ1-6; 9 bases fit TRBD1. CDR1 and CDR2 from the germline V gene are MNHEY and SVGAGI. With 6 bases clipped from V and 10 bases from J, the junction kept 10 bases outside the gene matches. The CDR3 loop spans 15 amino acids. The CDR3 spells CASSGGQGPTSPLHF. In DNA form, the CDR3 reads TGTGCCAGCAGCGGCGGACAGGGGCCCACATCACCCCTCCACTTT.

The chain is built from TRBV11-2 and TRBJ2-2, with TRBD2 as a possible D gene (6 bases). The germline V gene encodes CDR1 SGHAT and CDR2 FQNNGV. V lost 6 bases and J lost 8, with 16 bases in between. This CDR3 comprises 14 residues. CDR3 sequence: CASRRDRLPGELFF. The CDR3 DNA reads TGTGCCAGCAGGCGGGATCGGCTCCCAGGGGAGCTGTTTTTT.

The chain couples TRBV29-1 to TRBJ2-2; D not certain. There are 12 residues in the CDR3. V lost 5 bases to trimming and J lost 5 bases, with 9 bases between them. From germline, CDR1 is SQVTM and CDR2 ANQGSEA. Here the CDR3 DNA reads TGCAGCGTTTATCAGGTTACCGGGGAGCTGTTTTTT. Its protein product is CSVYQVTGELFF.

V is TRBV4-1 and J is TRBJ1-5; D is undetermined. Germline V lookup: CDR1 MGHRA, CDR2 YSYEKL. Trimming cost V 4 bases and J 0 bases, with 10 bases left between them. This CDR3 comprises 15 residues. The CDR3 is CASSPTLGSNQPQHF. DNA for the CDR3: TGCGCCAGCAGCCCTACTTTGGGTAGCAATCAGCCCCAGCATTTT.

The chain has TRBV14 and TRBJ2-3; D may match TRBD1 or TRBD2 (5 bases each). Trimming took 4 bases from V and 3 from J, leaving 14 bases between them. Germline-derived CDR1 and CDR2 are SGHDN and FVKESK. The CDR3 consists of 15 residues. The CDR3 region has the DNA TGTGCCAGCAGCCCGACCTCTGGGGGAACAGATACGCAGTATTTT. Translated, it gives CASSPTSGGTDTQYF.

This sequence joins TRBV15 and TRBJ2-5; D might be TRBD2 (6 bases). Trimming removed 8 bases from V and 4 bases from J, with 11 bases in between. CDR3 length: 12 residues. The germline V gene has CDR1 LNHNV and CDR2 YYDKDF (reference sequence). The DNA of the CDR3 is TGTGCCACCTCGGACTACCCAGAGACCCAGTACTTC. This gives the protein CATSDYPETQYF.

The CDR3 DNA reads as TGTGCCAGCAGCTTTCGTCACCGATGGACTAGCGGGAGGCGGGACGAGCAGTACTTC. Residues: CASSFRHRWTSGRRDEQYF. The chain employs TRBV12-1 and TRBJ2-7; no check of the table's D call, TRBD2, against the DNA was made. TRBV12-1 is assigned pseudogene status. The CDR3 spans 19 residues.

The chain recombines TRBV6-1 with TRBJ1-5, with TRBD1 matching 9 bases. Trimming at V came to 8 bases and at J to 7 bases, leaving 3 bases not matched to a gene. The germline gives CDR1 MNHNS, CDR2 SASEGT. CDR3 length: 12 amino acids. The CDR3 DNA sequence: TGTGCCAGCGGACAGGGGTTACAGCCCCAGCATTTT. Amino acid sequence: CASGQGLQPQHF.

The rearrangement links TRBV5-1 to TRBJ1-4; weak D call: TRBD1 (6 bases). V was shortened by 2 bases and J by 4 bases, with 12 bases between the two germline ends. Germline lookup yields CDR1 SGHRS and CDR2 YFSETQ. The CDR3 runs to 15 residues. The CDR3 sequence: CASSLRGGFNEKLFF. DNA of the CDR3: TGCGCCAGCAGCTTAAGGGGGGGATTTAATGAAAAACTGTTTTTT. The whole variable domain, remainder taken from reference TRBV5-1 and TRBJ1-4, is KAGVTQTPRYLIKTRGQQVTLSCSPISGHRSVSWYQQTPGQGLQFLFEYFSETQRNKGNFPGRFSGRQFSNSRSEMNVSTLELGDSALYLCASSLRGGFNEKLFFGSGTQLSVL.

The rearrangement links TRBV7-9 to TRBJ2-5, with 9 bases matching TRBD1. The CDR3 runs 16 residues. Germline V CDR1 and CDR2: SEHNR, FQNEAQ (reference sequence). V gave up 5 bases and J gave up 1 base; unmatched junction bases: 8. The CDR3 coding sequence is TGTGCCAGCAGCCCCCTTATGGGACAGGGCCAAGAGACCCAGTACTTC. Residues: CASSPLMGQGQETQYF.

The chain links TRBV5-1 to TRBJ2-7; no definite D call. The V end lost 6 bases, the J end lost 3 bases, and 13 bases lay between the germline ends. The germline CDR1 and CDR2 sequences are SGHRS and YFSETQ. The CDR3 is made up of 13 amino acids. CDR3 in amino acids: CASTPDGSYEQYF. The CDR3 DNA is TGCGCCAGCACCCCAGACGGAAGCTACGAGCAGTACTTC.

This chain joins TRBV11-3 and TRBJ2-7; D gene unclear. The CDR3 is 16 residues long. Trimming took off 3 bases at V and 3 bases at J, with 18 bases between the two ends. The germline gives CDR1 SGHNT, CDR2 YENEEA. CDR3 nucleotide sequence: TGTGCCAGCAGCTTGAGACCGCCCACTACAATCTACGAGCAGTACTTC. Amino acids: CASSLRPPTTIYEQYF.